Listed below are T cell receptor beta chains from one sample, sequenced in a study of graft-versus-host responses after intestinal transplantation. Their antigens are not known. The data were produced by immunoSEQ multiplex PCR, yet TCRdb's version contains in-frame clones alone and is incomplete. Of 100,000 or so clones in the sample, around nine tenths are singletons; the top ten hold approximately 0.17%. The input for sequencing was unstimulated CD4+ T cells sorted from spleen or lymph node cells, taken before intestinal transplant. These receptor sequences come from a human donor who received an intestinal transplant. Each CDR3 is given with its conserved first and last residue. The D gene is left open where the match is weak. The size entry is marked missing in some rows and otherwise reads once, few, many or a size class.

clone_size cdr3_length j_call v_call d_call cdr3_aa cdr3_nt
NA 14 TRBJ2-1 TRBV7-2 NA CASSLGTHALEQFF TGTGCCAGCAGCTTAGGGACTCATGCACTGGAGCAGTTCTTC
NA 14 TRBJ2-4 TRBV9 NA CASSARGDKNIQYF TGTGCCAGCAGCGCCAGGGGCGACAAAAACATTCAGTACTTC
NA 14 TRBJ2-7 TRBV18 NA CASSLLRESYEQYF TGTGCCAGCTCACTACTCCGTGAGTCCTACGAGCAGTACTTC
NA 14 TRBJ2-7 TRBV6-6 TRBD2 CASSYGGGPYEQYF TGTGCCAGCAGTTACGGCGGGGGTCCCTACGAGCAGTACTTC
once 13 TRBJ2-3 TRBV7-2 NA CASSPRLPDTQYF TGTGCCAGCAGCCCGAGACTGCCAGATACGCAGTATTTT
NA 14 TRBJ1-1 TRBV19 NA CASSPGLTNTEAFF TGTGCCAGTAGTCCAGGGTTGACGAACACTGAAGCTTTCTTT
NA 14 TRBJ2-5 TRBV5-1 TRBD1 CASSNPTGVETQYF TGCGCCAGCAGCAACCCTACAGGGGTGGAGACCCAGTACTTC
NA 14 TRBJ2-3 TRBV2 TRBD2 CASSGREGPDTQYF TGTGCCAGCAGCGGCCGGGAGGGCCCAGATACGCAGTATTTT
NA 18 TRBJ2-6 TRBV7-9 NA CASSLESRPISGANVLTF TGTGCCAGCAGCTTAGAGAGCAGGCCTATCTCTGGGGCCAACGTCCTGACTTTC
NA 14 TRBJ2-3 TRBV7-9 NA CASSFSGSTDTQYF TGTGCCAGCAGCTTTAGCGGAAGCACAGATACGCAGTATTTT
NA 18 TRBJ1-1 TRBV19 NA CASSMVRYGVTGNTEAFF TGTGCCAGTAGTATGGTCCGGTATGGCGTTACGGGGAACACTGAAGCTTTCTTT
NA 14 TRBJ2-5 TRBV6-1 NA CASSEGAREETQYF TGTGCCAGCAGTGAGGGGGCGCGGGAAGAGACCCAGTACTTC
NA 13 TRBJ1-2 TRBV18 TRBD1 CASSPTGQGKGTF TGTGCCAGCTCACCCACCGGACAGGGAAAAGGAACCTTC
once 14 TRBJ2-2 TRBV2 TRBD2 CASTLAGRTGELFF TGTGCCAGCACCTTAGCGGGCCGCACCGGGGAGCTGTTTTTT
NA 12 TRBJ1-6 TRBV19 NA CASSAEGSPLHF TGTGCCAGTAGTGCCGAGGGTTCACCCCTCCACTTT
NA 16 TRBJ2-7 TRBV18 TRBD1 CASSHNWGTGANEQYF TGTGCCAGCTCCCACAACTGGGGGACAGGGGCGAACGAGCAGTACTTC
NA 15 TRBJ2-1 TRBV7-2 TRBD2 CASGLAGDSYNEQFF TGTGCCAGCGGCCTAGCGGGAGATTCTTACAATGAGCAGTTCTTC
NA 15 TRBJ2-6 TRBV6-5 NA CASSYTGTGANVLTF TGTGCCAGCAGTTACACAGGGACTGGGGCCAACGTCCTGACTTTC
NA 15 TRBJ2-3 TRBV4-2 NA CASSRLGGGQNTQYF TGTGCCAGCAGCCGCCTGGGGGGGGGCCAAAATACGCAGTATTTT
NA 14 TRBJ2-7 TRBV6-6 TRBD2 CASSAAGLAYEQYF TGTGCCAGCAGTGCCGCCGGACTAGCCTACGAGCAGTACTTC
NA 15 TRBJ2-2 TRBV5-4 TRBD2 CASSFSGGFTGELFF TGTGCCAGCAGCTTTAGCGGGGGGTTCACCGGGGAGCTGTTTTTT
NA 15 TRBJ1-2 TRBV5-1 NA CASRRHHGIGYGYTF TGCGCCAGCAGGCGCCATCACGGGATTGGTTATGGCTACACCTTC
NA 21 TRBJ1-1 TRBV14 TRBD1 CASSYPGTGVHRHGLDTEAFF TGTGCCAGCAGCTATCCCGGGACAGGGGTCCACCGGCATGGGTTGGACACTGAAGCTTTCTTT
NA 17 TRBJ2-2 TRBV5-1 TRBD1 CASSRPMTGDNTGELFF TGCGCCAGCAGCCGACCCATGACAGGGGATAACACCGGGGAGCTGTTTTTT
NA 15 TRBJ2-7 TRBV4-3 TRBD2 CASSQAGTSAYEQYF TGCGCCAGCAGCCAAGCCGGGACTAGCGCCTACGAGCAGTACTTC